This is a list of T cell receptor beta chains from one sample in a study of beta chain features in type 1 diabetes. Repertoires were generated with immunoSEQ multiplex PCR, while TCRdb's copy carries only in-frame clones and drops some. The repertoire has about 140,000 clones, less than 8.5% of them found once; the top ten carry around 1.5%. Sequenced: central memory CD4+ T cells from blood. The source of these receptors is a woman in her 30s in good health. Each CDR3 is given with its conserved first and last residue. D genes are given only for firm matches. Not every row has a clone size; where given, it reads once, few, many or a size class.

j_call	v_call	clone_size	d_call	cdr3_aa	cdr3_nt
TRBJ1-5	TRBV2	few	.	CASSPRTLNQPQHF	TGTGCCAGCAGTCCCAGGACTTTAAATCAGCCCCAGCATTTT
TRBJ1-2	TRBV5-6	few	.	CASSLDRNYGYTF	TGTGCCAGCAGCTTAGACAGAAACTATGGCTACACCTTC
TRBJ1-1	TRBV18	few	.	CASSPDRKNTEAFF	TGTGCCAGCTCACCCGACAGGAAGAACACTGAAGCTTTCTTT
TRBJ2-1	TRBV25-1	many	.	CASSGHPSLNEQFF	TGTGCCAGCAGTGGACACCCCAGCTTGAATGAGCAGTTCTTC
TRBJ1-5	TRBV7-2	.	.	CASSLTGYQPQHF	TGTGCCAGCAGCTTAACAGGCTATCAGCCCCAGCATTTT
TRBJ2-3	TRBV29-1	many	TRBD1	CSVVGQVGEDTQYF	TGCAGCGTTGTGGGACAGGTGGGGGAAGATACGCAGTATTTT
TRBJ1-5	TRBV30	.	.	CAWSNQGSQPQHF	TGTGCCTGGAGCAACCAGGGTAGTCAGCCCCAGCATTTT
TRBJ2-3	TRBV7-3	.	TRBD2	CASSTRLAPDTQYF	TGTGCCAGCAGCACCCGACTAGCGCCAGATACGCAGTATTTT
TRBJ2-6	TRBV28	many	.	CASSSGAGANVLTF	TGTGCCAGCAGTTCCGGGGCTGGGGCCAACGTCCTGACTTTC
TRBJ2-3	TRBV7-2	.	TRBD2	CASSLVASGSGTDTQYF	TGTGCCAGCAGCTTAGTGGCTAGCGGGAGTGGGACAGATACGCAGTATTTT
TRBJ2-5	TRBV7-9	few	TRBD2	CASSPGTRQETQYF	TGTGCCAGCAGCCCGGGGACTAGACAAGAGACCCAGTACTTC
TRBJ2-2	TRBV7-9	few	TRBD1	CASTKPLTGGNTGELFF	TGTGCCAGCACCAAACCGTTGACAGGGGGAAACACCGGGGAGCTGTTTTTT
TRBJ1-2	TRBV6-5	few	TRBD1	CASRFDRGVGYTF	TGTGCCAGCAGGTTCGACAGGGGTGTGGGCTACACCTTC
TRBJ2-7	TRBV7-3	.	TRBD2	CASSLFHGGSYEQYF	TGTGCCAGCAGCTTATTCCACGGGGGGTCCTACGAGCAGTACTTC
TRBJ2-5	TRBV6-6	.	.	CASSYASTRTETQYF	TGTGCCAGCAGTTACGCCTCCACTAGAACAGAGACCCAGTACTTC
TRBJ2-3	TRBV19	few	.	CASSTGTNTDTQYF	TGTGCCAGTAGCACCGGGACAAACACAGATACGCAGTATTTT
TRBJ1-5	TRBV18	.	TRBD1	CASSPAPTGGTGNQPQHF	TGTGCCAGCTCACCCGCCCCAACAGGGGGCACCGGCAATCAGCCCCAGCATTTT
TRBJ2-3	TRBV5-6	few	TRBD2	CASVRLAGEDTQYF	TGTGCCAGCGTACGCCTAGCGGGAGAAGATACGCAGTATTTT
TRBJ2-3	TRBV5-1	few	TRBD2	CASSRRSGGVEDTQYF	TGCGCCAGCAGCCGAAGAAGCGGGGGGGTGGAAGATACGCAGTATTTT
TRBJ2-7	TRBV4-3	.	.	CASSQVLSSSITYEQYF	TGCGCCAGCAGCCAAGTTCTCAGTAGCAGTATCACCTACGAGCAGTACTTC
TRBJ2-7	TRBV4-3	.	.	CASSPEVAVPRSYEQYF	TGCGCCAGCAGCCCAGAAGTGGCCGTTCCTCGTTCCTACGAGCAGTACTTC